Below, 24 T cell receptor beta chains from the same sample are listed, as sequenced in a study of T cell responses to AZD1222 COVID-19 vaccine. Repertoires were generated with immunoSEQ multiplex PCR, while TCRdb's copy carries only in-frame clones and drops some. Of 170,000 or so clones listed, about 90% are singletons. The material was peripheral blood, obtained 28 days after the second AZD1222 dose. Receptors originate from an adult who received the AZD1222 COVID-19 vaccine.

The chain links TRBV7-3 to TRBJ2-1; 8 nucleotides match TRBD2. The J segment lost 9 bases and the V segment lost 4 bases, leaving 14 bases of the junction unmatched. Germline lookup yields CDR1 SGHTA and CDR2 FQGTGA. The CDR3 length is 16 residues. CDR3 residues: CASSWGPRLASLEQFF. The CDR3 DNA is TGTGCCAGCAGCTGGGGCCCGAGACTAGCGTCCCTTGAGCAGTTCTTC.

J is TRBJ2-1 and V is TRBV7-2; weak D call: TRBD2 (6 bases). The CDR3 has 18 residues. Germline lookup yields CDR1 SGHTA and CDR2 FQGNSA. Trimming pared 1 base from V and 0 bases from J, leaving 16 bases between. In nucleotides, the CDR3 is TGTGCCAGCAGCTTAGAAGGGGACTGGGATTTCTCCTACAATGAGCAGTTCTTC. Encoded protein: CASSLEGDWDFSYNEQFF. Full variable domain (rest looked up from reference TRBV7-2 and TRBJ2-1): GAGVSQSPSNKVTEKGKDVELRCDPISGHTALYWYRQSLGQGLEFLIYFQGNSAPDKSGLPSDRFSAERTGGSVSTLTIQRTQQEDSAVYLCASSLEGDWDFSYNEQFFGPGTRLTVL.

This chain links TRBV3-1 (or the pseudogene TRBV3-2) with TRBJ2-6; D tentatively fits TRBD1 or TRBD2 (5 bases each). The germline V gene has CDR1 LGHDT and CDR2 YNNKEL (reference sequence). The CDR3 has 17 residues. V gave up 8 bases and J gave up 0 bases, with 17 bases separating them. In nucleotides, the CDR3 is TGTGCCAGCCGGTTCGGGGCGTTCTTCTCTGGGGCCAACGTCCTGACTTTC. Amino acid sequence: CASRFGAFFSGANVLTF.

This clone was seen a handful of times. The J gene is TRBJ2-3, the V gene TRBV5-1, with TRBD2 matching over 10 bases. V was clipped by 2 bases and J by 0 bases; unmatched bases: 3. Germline CDR1 is SGHRS and CDR2 is YFSETQ. This CDR3 is 16 amino acids long. The CDR3: CASSLGLAESTDTQYF. In DNA form, the CDR3 reads TGCGCCAGCAGCTTAGGACTAGCGGAAAGCACAGATACGCAGTATTTT.

This clone has just one count. The CDR3 loop is CASSRRQGATVPLHF. The CDR3 coding sequence is TGTGCCAGCAGTCGCAGACAGGGGGCGACCGTCCCCCTCCACTTT. This chain joins TRBV5-8 and TRBJ1-6; the match to TRBD1 covers 10 bases. The CDR3 runs to 15 residues. Per the germline V gene, CDR1 is SGHTS and CDR2 is YDEGEE. Unmatched junction bases numbered 12, after V lost 5 bases and J lost 13 bases.

This rearrangement joins TRBV6-2 or TRBV6-3 to TRBJ1-5; no clear D. There are 12 residues in the CDR3. Germline V gene sequence: CDR1 MNHEY, CDR2 SVGEGT. With 5 bases removed from V and 4 bases from J, the gap between germline ends came to 6 bases. CDR3 sequence: CASSAVNQPQHF. The CDR3 DNA reads as TGTGCCAGCAGTGCTGTAAATCAGCCCCAGCATTTT.

The rearrangement joins TRBV16 to TRBJ2-1; D unresolved. V dropped 2 bases and J dropped 2 bases, with 10 bases sitting between them. CDR3 size: 15 residues. From germline, CDR1 is KGHSY and CDR2 FQNENV. The CDR3 loop reads CASSQDRAAYNEQFF. The DNA of the CDR3 is TGTGCCAGCAGCCAAGATCGGGCAGCCTACAATGAGCAGTTCTTC.

The chain recombines TRBV9 with TRBJ1-6, with D possibly matching TRBD1 (5 bases). V gave up 2 bases and J gave up 9 bases, with 12 bases separating them. This CDR3 is 14 amino acids long. CDR1 and CDR2 (germline): SGDLS, YYNGEE. Here the CDR3 reads CASSVRQGGSPLHF. The CDR3 DNA reads as TGTGCCAGCAGCGTGAGGCAGGGCGGTTCACCCCTCCACTTT.

This chain connects TRBV27 to TRBJ1-6; a possible D gene is TRBD1 (5 bases). This CDR3 is 15 amino acids long. CDR1 is MNHEY, CDR2 SMNVEV, per germline (reference sequence). V gave up 4 bases and J gave up 9 bases, with 16 bases separating them. The CDR3 spells CASSYYGTPPSPLHF. DNA for the CDR3: TGTGCCAGCAGTTATTATGGGACCCCACCTTCACCCCTCCACTTT.

The rearrangement uses TRBV19 and TRBJ2-7; TRBD1 matches at 8 bases. The CDR3 length is 16 residues. V was clipped by 4 bases and J by 2 bases; unmatched bases: 10. Per germline, CDR1 LNHDA and CDR2 SQIVND (reference sequence). The CDR3 region has the DNA TGTGCCAGTAGTAGTCTTCCGGGACAGGCACCCTACGAGCAGTACTTC. This encodes CASSSLPGQAPYEQYF.

V is TRBV3-1 (or the pseudogene TRBV3-2) and J is TRBJ1-1, with 10 bases that match TRBD1. The CDR3 runs to 15 residues. V shed 3 bases, J shed 7 bases, and the junction held 8 bases outside the gene matches. Germline CDR1 and CDR2: LGHDT and YNNKEL (reference sequence). In DNA, the CDR3 is TGTGCCAGCAGCCACCGGGACAGGGGTTATGTTGAAGCTTTCTTT. Amino acids: CASSHRDRGYVEAFF.

This chain links TRBV7-9 with TRBJ2-5; TRBD2 agrees at 9 bases. Looked up from germline, CDR1 is SEHNR and CDR2 is FQNEAQ (reference sequence). The V segment lost 4 bases and the J segment 4 bases; nucleotides outside the gene matches: 13. The CDR3 sequence is 17 residues long. The CDR3 DNA reads as TGTGCCAGCAGCTCCCCTGCCTCGATAGCGGGGGCAGAGACCCAGTACTTC. Protein sequence: CASSSPASIAGAETQYF.

This rearrangement joins TRBV30 to TRBJ2-5, with TRBD2 matching 10 bases. Trimming took 0 bases from V and 13 from J; bases not matched to a gene: 11. Germline CDR1 reads GTSNPN; CDR2 reads SVGIG (reference sequence). This CDR3 has 14 residues. CDR3: CAWSVKRTSGQRYF. The CDR3 DNA is TGTGCCTGGAGTGTAAAAAGGACTAGCGGCCAGAGGTACTTC.

The chain links TRBV2 to TRBJ1-3; 8 bases agree with TRBD1. This CDR3 is built from 15 residues. Losses at the gene ends were 2 bases for V and 7 bases for J; bases not matched to a gene: 7. Germline-derived CDR1 and CDR2 are SNHLY and FYNNEI. In nucleotides, the CDR3 is TGTGCCAGCAGTGAAACTGGGACAGGCCGGAACACCATATATTTT. This gives the protein CASSETGTGRNTIYF.

This clone was recorded once. V gene TRBV5-8 combines with J gene TRBJ2-1; D unresolved. CDR1 is SGHTS, CDR2 YDEGEE, per germline. Trimming removed 4 bases from V and 2 bases from J, with 7 bases in between. The CDR3 spans 13 residues. CDR3 bases: TGTGCCAGCAGCCGTCAAACCTACAATGAGCAGTTCTTC. Protein: CASSRQTYNEQFF.

This sequence joins TRBV6-1 and TRBJ2-6; D unclear. The V gene lost 1 base and the J gene lost 2 bases, with 6 bases spanning the gap. Looked up from germline, CDR1 is MNHNS and CDR2 is SASEGT. The CDR3 extends over 15 amino acids. Here the CDR3 DNA reads TGTGCCAGCAGTGAAGAGTGGGCTGGGGCCAACGTCCTGACTTTC. Residues: CASSEEWAGANVLTF.

This chain connects TRBV27 to TRBJ2-7; D not resolved. V was shortened by 5 bases and J by 10 bases, with 21 bases between the two germline ends. The germline V gene encodes CDR1 MNHEY and CDR2 SMNVEV (reference sequence). The CDR3 spans 14 residues. The CDR3 loop reads CASSPWTGGLYQYF. The CDR3 bases are TGTGCCAGCAGTCCCTGGACGGGTGGTTTGTATCAGTACTTC.

V usage is TRBV27 and J usage is TRBJ2-2, with 7 nucleotides matching TRBD1. CDR1 and CDR2 from the germline V gene are MNHEY and SMNVEV (reference sequence). This CDR3 comprises 16 residues. With 3 bases clipped from V and 1 base from J, the junction kept 5 bases outside the gene matches. CDR3 sequence (DNA): TGTGCCAGCAGTTTGGCGACAGGGTTGAACACCGGGGAGCTGTTTTTT. It codes for CASSLATGLNTGELFF.

The rearrangement links TRBV3-1 (or the pseudogene TRBV3-2) to TRBJ2-7; 12 bases map to TRBD1. Looked up from germline, CDR1 is LGHDT and CDR2 is YNNKEL (reference sequence). The V segment lost 0 bases and the J segment 7 bases; nucleotides outside the gene matches: 4. The CDR3 length is 15 residues. The CDR3 DNA follows: TGTGCCAGCAGCCAAGATCGGGACAGGGGGCGGGAGCAGTACTTC. It is translated as CASSQDRDRGREQYF.

The chain combines TRBV9 with TRBJ2-7; D call uncertain. Trimming left V 4 bases short and J 5 bases short, with 16 bases between. The V gene's germline CDR1 is SGDLS and CDR2 YYNGEE. The CDR3 is 14 residues long. For the CDR3, the DNA is TGTGCCAGCAGCCCCCGGGCAGGTTGGGACGAGCAGTACTTC. It encodes CASSPRAGWDEQYF.

CDR3 region: CASSPDRVGEKLFF. CDR3 coding DNA: TGTGCCAGCAGCCCGGACAGGGTGGGGGAAAAACTGTTTTTT. The chain recombines TRBV5-4 with TRBJ1-4, with 8 bases identical to TRBD1. This CDR3 has 14 amino acids. Trimming took 4 bases from V and 8 from J; bases not matched to a gene: 7. Germline CDR1 is SGHNT and CDR2 is YYREEE (reference sequence). Supplemented by reference TRBV5-4 and TRBJ1-4, the full variable domain reads ETGVTQSPTHLIKTRGQQVTLRCSSQSGHNTVSWYQQALGQGPQFIFQYYREEENGRGNFPPRFSGLQFPNYSSELNVNALELDDSALYLCASSPDRVGEKLFFGSGTQLSVL.

The chain employs TRBV14 and TRBJ1-1; D is ambiguous. The CDR3 length is 14 residues. Trimming stripped 4 bases from V and 1 base from J, with 10 bases between. Germline lookup yields CDR1 SGHDN and CDR2 FVKESK. CDR3: CASSRVRGNTEAFF. The DNA of the CDR3 is TGTGCCAGCAGCCGGGTTCGGGGGAACACTGAAGCTTTCTTT.

The CDR3 loop reads CARSGITSLHF. CDR3 bases: TGTGCCAGAAGCGGGATAACATCCCTCCACTTT. The chain is built from TRBV7-5 and TRBJ1-6. TRBV7-5 is described as a pseudogene. CDR3 length: 11 amino acids.

The chain links TRBV27 to TRBJ1-2; 9 bases align to TRBD1. The junction had 12 bases not matched to a gene; V was cut back by 4 bases and J by 3 bases. This CDR3 spans 17 amino acids. In germline, CDR1 is MNHEY, CDR2 SMNVEV (reference sequence). DNA for the CDR3: TGTGCCAGCAGTTCTGCCCGGGACAGGGATTACTACTATGGCTACACCTTC. Its protein is CASSSARDRDYYYGYTF.